The entry that follows covers one T cell receptor (beta chain) sequence. Its cognate antigen is unknown. Profiling relied on immunoSEQ multiplex PCR, and the TCRdb table lists in-frame clones only, not all of them. This table has roughly 70,000 clones, around 85% appearing once. These data come from a study of OX40 agonist ivuxolimab in advanced cancers. Overall study: At 0.01 to 10 mg/kg, ivuxolimab was administered intravenously to patients every 2 weeks. Findings of the study overall: Dose levels from 0.1 to 3.0 mg/kg saw CD4+ and CD8+ blood T cells expand clonally by week 6.

The germline V gene encodes CDR1 SGHNT and CDR2 YENEEA. CDR3 size: 14 residues. Trimming cost V 2 bases and J 0 bases, with 7 bases left between them. J is TRBJ1-1 and V is TRBV11-3; D is undetermined. The clonotype originates from an adult with an advanced solid tumor such as melanoma, head and neck, liver or kidney cancer. Specimen: CD4+ or CD8+ T cells sorted from blood, collected in a trial of the OX40 agonist ivuxolimab. DNA of the CDR3: TGTGCCAGCAGCTTAAGGACGCTGAACACTGAAGCTTTCTTT. Residues: CASSLRTLNTEAFF.